This record looks at one TCR beta chain sequence and its context. Its specificity is not known. This record comes from a study of cytomegalovirus exposure and HLA in healthy donors. Study findings and constraints: First-cohort TCR clusters tended to co-occur in the roughly 130 validation repertoires, a later analysis found. Some TCR beta chains (about 170 of them) were listed as cytomegalovirus-associated. Reportedly, cytomegalovirus status was diagnosed with high sensitivity and specificity. Testing in vitro showed a few CMV-associated chains specific for CMV antigens.

Profiled with immunoSEQ multiplex PCR; TCRdb holds only in-frame clones, not every one. The repertoire holds about 220,000 clones, with roughly 84% as singletons. The CDR3 is 13 amino acids. Trimming stripped 5 bases from V and 5 bases from J, with 12 bases between. Germline CDR1 is SNHLY and CDR2 is FYNNEI. Material: PBMCs. The chain has TRBV2 and TRBJ2-5; a weak D match, TRBD1 (5 bases). The sequence was obtained from a woman aged 25 to 39 in good health and CMV-seropositive. CDR3 amino acids: CASSKDNSETQYF. The CDR3 DNA sequence: TGTGCCAGCAGTAAGGACAACTCGGAGACCCAGTACTTC. Based on the CDR3 plus reference TRBV2 and TRBJ2-5, the full variable domain is EPEVTQTPSHQVTQMGQEVILRCVPISNHLYFYWYRQILGQKVEFLVSFYNNEISEKSEIFDDQFSVERPDGSNFTLKIRSTKLEDSAMYFCASSKDNSETQYFGPGTRLLVL.